One T cell receptor beta chain is described in this entry. In the authors' methods: Estimation of nucleated cell counts relied on the amplification of reference gene primers. TCRdb's copy holds only in-frame clones and misses some; the assay was immunoSEQ multiplex PCR. Clone size and the V and J calls come from that table; the DNA yielded D and trimming. Here the sample spans around 80,000 clones, about 80% being singletons. This specimen belongs to a study of blood T cell repertoires in COVID-19. Study details: Sources were T cells, B-cell-depleted T cells, or PBMCs; the material itself was cDNA or gDNA.

This TCR came from a man aged 50 to 59 with active or convalescent COVID-19. Sequenced input: peripheral blood.

CDR3 region: CASTIGAGGTEAFF. The CDR3 bases are TGTGCCAGTACCATCGGAGCGGGGGGCACTGAAGCTTTCTTT. The chain employs TRBV19 and TRBJ1-1; TRBD1 is a possible D gene (5 bases). This CDR3 is built from 14 residues. Germline V gene sequence: CDR1 LNHDA, CDR2 SQIVND (reference sequence). Deletions cut 7 bases from V and 4 bases from J, with 16 bases between.